Sequencing of this TCR beta chain was carried out in a study of CD8+CD57+ T cells in acquired aplastic anemia. For the study at large: Sorting CD4+ and CD8+ cells gave DNA averaging about 3.2 ug.

Whoever was chosen for sequencing had shown CD8+CD57+ cell expansion by flow cytometry. Using genomic DNA as the template, TCR beta VDJ and CDR3 profiling was carried out. TCRdb reprocessed the reads with MiXCR, giving one entry per CDR3 protein. The top ten clones hold roughly 15% of a sample with approximately 58,000 distinct CDR3 sequences, around 57% of them seen once. Material for sequencing was sorted CD4+, CD8+, or CD8+CD57+ T cells (not recorded which) from PBMCs. The sequence was collected from a human donor with aplastic anemia.

This chain's CDR3 is CATSSQSGATYEQYF. The DNA of the CDR3 is TGTGCCACCAGCAGTCAAAGCGGGGCGACCTACGAGCAGTACTTC. The chain is built from TRBV15 and TRBJ2-7, with 7 bases that match TRBD2. This CDR3 is built from 15 residues. V trimming: 3 bases; J trimming: 2 bases; junction bases outside the gene matches: 7. The germline V gene has CDR1 LNHNV and CDR2 YYDKDF (reference sequence).